This T cell receptor beta chain came from a study of T-cell reconstitution after alpha-beta-depleted transplantation in children. For TCRbeta, the library was prepared with unique molecular identifiers. MiXCR was run by TCRdb on the PCR reads, yielding one entry per CDR3 protein. The table shows around 300,000 distinct CDR3 sequences, with more than 20% occurring only once. Per the germline V gene, CDR1 is KGHDR and CDR2 is SFDVKD. There are 13 residues in the CDR3. Trimming at V came to 3 bases and at J to 8 bases, leaving 4 bases not matched to a gene. General study results and limits: T-cell counts and diversity were attributed mostly to newly produced T cells one year after transplant. Reported findings indicate that, about two months after transplant, alpha-beta T cells came from several hundred expanded clones, which were derived from non-depleted graft cells. TCRbeta diversity was high at day 60 in some patients (a result of surviving recipient T cells and thymic progenitors).

A note on this clonotype: The antigen remains undetermined.

The specimen comprised PBMCs, mostly from graft donor cells, sampled 180 days after TCRalphabeta/CD19-depleted stem cell transplant. The source of this sequence is a male patient between 5 and 17 years old who had a stem cell transplant for acute lymphoblastic leukemia, so the T cells may come from the graft donor. This chain links TRBV24-1 with TRBJ1-1, with 8 bases matching TRBD1. CDR3 amino acids: CATSDTWTGEAFF. The DNA of the CDR3 is TGTGCCACCAGTGATACTTGGACAGGGGAAGCTTTCTTT.